This T cell receptor beta chain was captured in a study of T cell clones after liver transplantation (dated by TCRdb to about 2019). Describing the broader study: Samples were obtained from ITN030ST, a randomized trial in which withdrawal of immunosuppression was attempted within 2 years of liver transplantation. The subjects received no induction therapy and were kept on standard immunosuppression until randomization at 12-24 months post-transplant. To count as tolerant, a recipient had to stay completely off immunosuppression for at least one year without liver enzymes climbing beyond twice the upper limit of normal. Third party-reactive TCRbeta sequences were also identified from pre-transplant MLRs to serve as an antigen-independent comparator for donor-reactive sequences. Of the eight recipients, a few were HCV-positive, while the remaining recipients had been transplanted for non-autoimmune, non-viral indications. A cohort of 8 liver transplant recipients was studied, of whom 3 were classified as tolerant and 5 as non-tolerant. Donor-reactive T cell clones were identified by TCRbeta sequencing following a pre-transplant mixed lymphocyte reaction and were subsequently tracked in post-transplant blood. Blood samples were taken pre-transplant, pre-randomization before withdrawal, and post-randomization after full withdrawal or failed withdrawal. What the study reported, not specific to this receptor: Once repertoire turnover was taken into account, donor-reactive detection showed a significant reduction for CD4 in 7 of 8 subjects and for CD8 in 8 of 8. Circulating donor-reactive CD4 TCRbeta sequences fell significantly post-transplant in most of the 8 subjects, irrespective of tolerance or HCV status. A greater decline was seen for donor-reactive sequences than for third party-reactive sequences, suggesting partial antigen-specific deletion unrelated to withdrawal success. Low numbers of available donor cells limited the measurable donor-reactive repertoire in two subjects. The conclusions were preliminary, being limited by small, heterogeneous patient numbers and by non-standardized post-transplant time points. Since no allograft tissue specimens were available, donor-reactive T cells may have migrated into the graft instead of being deleted.

What this sample's time point label stands for: pre-transplant. Unstimulated PBMCs, after thawing, were stained for CD3, CD4 and CD8 and then FACS-sorted into CD3+CD4+ and CD3+CD8+ populations. Randomization to immunosuppression withdrawal applied to every one of the 8 studied subjects. The Qiagen DNeasy Blood and Tissue Kit was used to isolate genomic DNA. The germline V gene (reference sequence) provides CDR1 MNHEY and CDR2 SMNVEV. Trimming costs V 3 bases and J 4 bases, and their ends lie 12 bases apart. The CDR3 runs 14 amino acids, cysteine and phenylalanine included. The DNA shown is the 42-base CDR3, in frame from base 1. Concerning this clone: The clone's antigen remains unknown. No base qualities exist here, and no much larger clone lies one base off it.

Frozen genomic DNA underwent high-throughput TCRbeta CDR3 sequencing by immunoSEQ, including PCR amplification, mapping, bias correction and internal controls. Concerning the study's data processing: Only productive rearrangements were retained, with each unique TCRbeta sequence defined by its CDR3 nucleotide sequence together with its V and J gene. For a sequence to be called donor-reactive, it needed a frequency of at least 0.01% and at least 5-fold expansion in CFSE-low cells compared with unstimulated pre-transplant cells. Minimum frequency thresholds were set for each subject on the basis of the unstimulated sample with the lowest template count, so that a detection power of at least 90% was ensured. Repertoire turnover was measured by Jensen-Shannon divergence between the top 1000 TCRbeta sequences post- and pre-transplant. Two-sided Fisher's exact tests were used to test for changes in how often donor-reactive sequences were detected. The source is immuneACCESS, and TCRdb retained only in-frame sequences with V and J called. Part of the clones is not carried over; for the studies checked, unresolved V genes explain less than half of this, and the remainder is unexplained. The DNA gave D and trimming, while V, J and clone size come from that table. The sample contains roughly 20,000 clones, 88% of them found a single time. Together, the top ten hold 10% to 15% of the sample.

The material was CD8+ T cells from blood, obtained before liver transplant. The sequence came from a human donor who received a liver transplant. This chain joins TRBV27 to TRBJ1-1; the best D guess is TRBD1, with 6 bases matching. Here the CDR3 is given as CASSFSQGVTEAFF. The DNA sequence follows: TGTGCCAGCAGTTTTTCACAGGGAGTCACTGAAGCTTTCTTT.